The 21 T cell receptor beta chains reported below all come from one sample, sequenced in a study of blood T cell repertoires in COVID-19. Sequencing was performed with immunoSEQ multiplex PCR; in TCRdb, only in-frame clones are kept and a portion is missing. Of some 200,000 clones listed, more than 75% are singletons. The sequenced sample was peripheral blood. Receptors originate from a human donor in a cohort sampled during active COVID-19.

The V call is TRBV2, the J call TRBJ1-5; no clear D. This CDR3 is 12 amino acids long. The germline gives CDR1 SNHLY, CDR2 FYNNEI. V gave up 7 bases and J gave up 6 bases, with 10 bases separating them. CDR3 in DNA: TGTGCCAGCAAGGGCGAGGGTCAGCCCCAGCATTTT. This codes for CASKGEGQPQHF.

The J gene is TRBJ2-1, the V gene TRBV5-1; D gene ambiguous. This CDR3 region has 13 residues. Germline-derived CDR1 and CDR2 are SGHRS and YFSETQ. The V gene lost 3 bases and the J gene lost 9 bases, with 13 bases spanning the gap. CDR3 sequence (DNA): TGCGCCAGCAGCTCCGACTTGGAGAGTGAGCAGTTCTTC. Its protein is CASSSDLESEQFF.

This clone was found many times. CDR3: CASRASARQPQHF. CDR3 in DNA: TGTGCCAGTAGGGCGTCTGCTAGGCAGCCCCAGCATTTT. The chain links TRBV19 to TRBJ1-5; D gene ambiguous. Germline V CDR1 and CDR2: LNHDA, SQIVND (reference sequence). The CDR3 has 13 residues. Trimming took off 6 bases at V and 7 bases at J, with 13 bases between the two ends.

This clone has more than one count but fewer than ten. CDR3: CASSPRTGGFTEAFF. CDR3 bases: TGTGCCAGTAGTCCCCGGACAGGGGGCTTCACTGAAGCTTTCTTT. The V call is TRBV19, the J call TRBJ1-1; 11 bases are shared with TRBD1. From germline, CDR1 is LNHDA and CDR2 SQIVND (reference sequence). There are 15 residues in the CDR3. V trimming: 5 bases; J trimming: 4 bases; junction bases outside the gene matches: 6.

The chain recombines TRBV28 with TRBJ2-5; no definite D call. V was clipped by 6 bases and J by 7 bases, with 9 bases between them. Germline V gene sequence: CDR1 MDHEN, CDR2 SYDVKM. The CDR3 loop spans 11 amino acids. DNA for the CDR3: TGTGCCAGCAGCCCAAGAGCGACCCAGTACTTC. Its translation: CASSPRATQYF.

The V call is TRBV24-1, the J call TRBJ2-1, with 10 bases aligning to TRBD2. The CDR3 is 17 amino acids. V shed 3 bases and J 3 bases; nucleotides not matched to a gene: 7. Germline CDR1 reads KGHDR; CDR2 reads SFDVKD. CDR3 residues: CATSDPLAGEVYNEQFF. DNA of the CDR3: TGTGCCACCAGTGATCCCCTAGCGGGGGAAGTCTACAATGAGCAGTTCTTC.

The chain couples TRBV19 to TRBJ2-7; 14 nucleotides match TRBD2. The ends lost 10 bases at V and 2 bases at J; junction bases unmatched: 13. In germline, CDR1 is LNHDA, CDR2 SQIVND (reference sequence). This CDR3 region has 17 residues. CDR3 nucleotide sequence: TGTGCCACGTGCCCGGCCGGGACTAGCGGGAGCCCCTACGAGCAGTACTTC. Translated, it gives CATCPAGTSGSPYEQYF.

The CDR3 DNA reads TGTGCCAGCAGTCTCGGCACGGGAGCCTACAATGAGCAGTTCTTC. Amino acid sequence: CASSLGTGAYNEQFF. The gene calls are TRBV27 and TRBJ2-1; weak D call: TRBD2 (6 bases). CDR1 MNHEY and CDR2 SMNVEV come from the germline V gene (reference sequence). V lost 5 bases and J 2 bases, leaving 13 bases between the germline ends. The CDR3 loop spans 15 amino acids.

This rearrangement joins TRBV4-1 to TRBJ2-1; TRBD2 matches 10 bases. Trimming at V came to 1 base and at J to 9 bases, leaving 6 bases not matched to a gene. CDR1 and CDR2 (germline): MGHRA, YSYEKL. This CDR3 has 15 residues. DNA for the CDR3: TGCGCCAGCAGCCAAGTCATACGACTAGCGGGTGAGCAGTTCTTC. Translated: CASSQVIRLAGEQFF.

The chain recombines TRBV2 with TRBJ2-1; D is unclear. The germline V gene encodes CDR1 SNHLY and CDR2 FYNNEI. This CDR3 region has 13 residues. Trimming cost V 5 bases and J 0 bases, with 5 bases left between them. CDR3 sequence: CASSPSSYNEQFF. Written as DNA, the CDR3 is TGTGCCAGCAGTCCTAGCTCCTACAATGAGCAGTTCTTC.

The CDR3 DNA reads as TGTGCCAGCAGCTTCGGGGCTAATGAAAAACTGTTTTTT. This gives the protein CASSFGANEKLFF. The chain combines TRBV7-9 with TRBJ1-4; D ambiguous. V was cut by 3 bases and J by 3 bases, with 5 bases left in between. The CDR3 totals 13 residues. CDR1 and CDR2 from the germline V gene are SEHNR and FQNEAQ (reference sequence).

The chain combines TRBV6-5 with TRBJ2-1; 9 nucleotides match TRBD1. The CDR3 runs to 15 residues. CDR1 is MNHEY and CDR2 is SVGAGI in the germline V gene. V was clipped by 0 bases and J by 8 bases; unmatched bases: 5. CDR3 coding DNA: TGTGCCAGCAGTTACTCGGACAGGGGCAGGGATGAGCAGTTCTTC. The encoded protein is CASSYSDRGRDEQFF.

The V and J genes are TRBV7-3 and TRBJ2-5; D unresolved. The V end was cut by 1 base, the J end by 4 bases, with 7 bases between. CDR3 length: 13 residues. Germline-derived CDR1 and CDR2 are SGHTA and FQGTGA. The chain's CDR3 is CASSLIPRETQYF. CDR3 bases: TGTGCCAGCAGCTTAATCCCCCGAGAGACCCAGTACTTC.

The chain carries TRBV28 and TRBJ1-5; 9 bases align to TRBD1. Trimming cost V 5 bases and J 5 bases; bases outside gene matches: 4. The CDR3 runs 14 residues. Germline CDR1 and CDR2: MDHEN and SYDVKM. The CDR3 DNA sequence: TGTGCCAGCAGTCGAGACAGGGGGTATCAGCCCCAGCATTTT. Amino acids: CASSRDRGYQPQHF. Drawing the rest from reference TRBV28 and TRBJ1-5, the complete variable domain is DVKVTQSSRYLVKRTGEKVFLECVQDMDHENMFWYRQDPGLGLRLIYFSYDVKMKEKGDIPEGYSVSREKKERFSLILESASTNQTSMYLCASSRDRGYQPQHFGDGTRLSIL.

The chain is built from TRBV5-8 and TRBJ1-1; 11 bases agree with TRBD1. This CDR3 has 18 residues. With 4 bases clipped from V and 4 bases from J, the junction kept 15 bases outside the gene matches. CDR1 is SGHTS, CDR2 YDEGEE, per germline. This CDR3 is CASSAALGQGAFGTEAFF. In DNA, the CDR3 is TGTGCCAGCAGCGCGGCCCTAGGACAGGGGGCATTTGGCACTGAAGCTTTCTTT.

The chain uses TRBV5-1 and TRBJ1-1, with D possibly being TRBD1 (5 bases). Germline CDR1 reads SGHRS; CDR2 reads YFSETQ. This CDR3 region has 15 residues. The V gene lost 4 bases and the J gene lost 0 bases, with 13 bases spanning the gap. The DNA for the CDR3 is TGCGCCAGCAGCGGGGGGACGTATATGAACACTGAAGCTTTCTTT. The encoded protein is CASSGGTYMNTEAFF.

The chain employs TRBV4-3 and TRBJ2-7; possibly TRBD2 for D (6 bases). From germline, CDR1 is LGHNA and CDR2 YSLEER. This CDR3 spans 14 amino acids. Trimming shortened V by 1 base and J by 3 bases, and 10 bases separated the two germline ends. The CDR3 loop is CASSQGRGSYEQYF. The CDR3 nucleotides read TGCGCCAGCAGCCAAGGACGGGGGAGCTACGAGCAGTACTTC.

The V call is TRBV18, the J call TRBJ2-7; D might be TRBD1 (5 bases). The CDR3 sequence is 14 residues long. Germline lookup yields CDR1 KGHSH and CDR2 LQKENI. V lost 3 bases and J 0 bases, leaving 9 bases between the germline ends. This CDR3 is CASSPQQDSYEQYF. The DNA for the CDR3 is TGTGCCAGCTCACCTCAACAGGACTCCTACGAGCAGTACTTC.

This clone was counted a single time. CDR3 amino acids: CASSPHRGGRKINTGELFF. The CDR3 DNA reads as TGTGCCAGCAGCCCCCACCGAGGGGGAAGGAAGATAAACACCGGGGAGCTGTTTTTT. The chain is built from TRBV11-2 and TRBJ2-2; maybe TRBD1 (6 bases). The length of the CDR3 is 19 residues. Trimming took off 5 bases at V and 2 bases at J, with 24 bases between the two ends. Germline V gives CDR1 SGHAT, CDR2 FQNNGV.

This clone showed up just once. The chain carries TRBV18 and TRBJ2-1; D unresolved. The CDR3 consists of 13 residues. Trimming took off 2 bases at V and 6 bases at J, with 8 bases between the two ends. Germline lookup yields CDR1 KGHSH and CDR2 LQKENI. As DNA, the CDR3 is TGTGCCAGCTCACCAGAGGCCCTCAATGAGCAGTTCTTC. Protein sequence: CASSPEALNEQFF.

The rearrangement links TRBV24-1 to TRBJ1-5; D perhaps matches TRBD1 (6 bases). V lost 3 bases to trimming and J lost 6 bases, with 20 bases between them. Germline V gene data show CDR1 as KGHDR and CDR2 as SFDVKD. CDR3 size: 17 residues. The CDR3 DNA reads TGTGCCACCAGTGATGCCCAAAGACAGGAAGGTTTTCAGCCCCAGCATTTT. This translates into CATSDAQRQEGFQPQHF.